These T cell receptor beta chains were read from a single sample in a study of cytomegalovirus exposure and HLA in healthy donors. The data were produced by immunoSEQ multiplex PCR, yet TCRdb's version contains in-frame clones alone and is incomplete. The sample includes 150,000 to 200,000 clones, less than 85% of them seen just once. The specimen was PBMCs. These receptors all stem from a man aged 18 to 29 in good health and CMV-seropositive. The CDR3 runs from the conserved cysteine through the conserved F or W. D genes are given only for firm matches. Only some rows state a clone size, as once, few, many or a class for expanded clones.

CDR3 protein: CASSGAFSGGELFF; CDR3 DNA: TGCGCCAGCAGCGGGGCGTTTTCGGGCGGGGAGCTGTTTTTT; D gene: NA; J gene: TRBJ2-2; V gene: TRBV5-1; clone size: NA
CDR3 protein: CASSYTGGRNTEAFF; CDR3 DNA: TGTGCCAGCAGTTACACAGGGGGAAGGAACACTGAAGCTTTCTTT; D gene: TRBD1; J gene: TRBJ1-1; V gene: TRBV2; clone size: NA
CDR3 protein: CASSEGRGPSSGNTIYF; CDR3 DNA: TGTGCCAGCAGTGAGGGCAGGGGCCCTAGCTCTGGAAACACCATATATTTT; D gene: NA; J gene: TRBJ1-3; V gene: TRBV25-1; clone size: once
CDR3 protein: CATWTSGRTDTQYF; CDR3 DNA: TGTGCCACCTGGACTAGCGGGAGGACAGATACGCAGTATTTT; D gene: TRBD2; J gene: TRBJ2-3; V gene: TRBV10-3; clone size: NA
CDR3 protein: CASRAYRGQETQYF; CDR3 DNA: TGTGCCAGCAGAGCCTACAGGGGGCAAGAGACCCAGTACTTC; D gene: TRBD1; J gene: TRBJ2-5; V gene: TRBV28; clone size: NA
CDR3 protein: CASSPQGAVNTEAFF; CDR3 DNA: TGCGCCAGCAGCCCGCAGGGGGCAGTGAACACTGAAGCTTTCTTT; D gene: TRBD1; J gene: TRBJ1-1; V gene: TRBV5-1; clone size: NA
CDR3 protein: CASSLQGNSPLHF; CDR3 DNA: TGTGCCAGCAGTTTACAGGGCAATTCACCCCTCCACTTT; D gene: NA; J gene: TRBJ1-6; V gene: TRBV27; clone size: few
CDR3 protein: CASSLVSGLAGGAYEQYF; CDR3 DNA: TGTGCCAGCAGCTTAGTATCCGGACTAGCGGGGGGCGCCTACGAGCAGTACTTC; D gene: TRBD2; J gene: TRBJ2-7; V gene: TRBV7-2; clone size: NA
CDR3 protein: CASSAISGGATDTQYF; CDR3 DNA: TGTGCCAGCAGCGCTATTAGCGGGGGGGCGACAGATACGCAGTATTTT; D gene: TRBD2; J gene: TRBJ2-3; V gene: TRBV9; clone size: NA
CDR3 protein: CASSLKGGYEQYF; CDR3 DNA: TGTGCCAGCAGCTTAAAGGGGGGGTACGAGCAGTACTTC; D gene: NA; J gene: TRBJ2-7; V gene: TRBV11-3; clone size: NA
CDR3 protein: CASKLAGSSYEQYF; CDR3 DNA: TGTGCCAGCAAACTAGCGGGAAGCTCCTACGAGCAGTACTTC; D gene: TRBD2; J gene: TRBJ2-7; V gene: TRBV6-5; clone size: few
CDR3 protein: CASSFGVAGVTDTQYF; CDR3 DNA: TGTGCCAGCAGCTTCGGGGTAGCGGGAGTTACAGATACGCAGTATTTT; D gene: TRBD2; J gene: TRBJ2-3; V gene: TRBV5-4; clone size: once
CDR3 protein: CATSRDLGQGDKGYTF; CDR3 DNA: TGTGCCACCAGCAGAGATCTCGGACAGGGGGATAAGGGCTACACCTTC; D gene: TRBD1; J gene: TRBJ1-2; V gene: TRBV15; clone size: NA
CDR3 protein: CASSLLETQYF; CDR3 DNA: TGTGCCAGCAGCTTGCTGGAGACCCAGTACTTC; D gene: NA; J gene: TRBJ2-5; V gene: TRBV5-6; clone size: NA
CDR3 protein: CASRSQGTSEAFF; CDR3 DNA: TGCGCCAGCAGAAGCCAGGGCACGTCTGAAGCTTTCTTT; D gene: NA; J gene: TRBJ1-1; V gene: TRBV10-1; clone size: NA
CDR3 protein: CASSRERGQEQYF; CDR3 DNA: TGTGCCAGCAGTAGAGAGCGGGGTCAGGAGCAGTACTTC; D gene: TRBD2; J gene: TRBJ2-7; V gene: TRBV27; clone size: NA
CDR3 protein: CASSLAGHISNQPQHF; CDR3 DNA: TGTGCCAGCAGCTTAGCGGGACATATTAGCAATCAGCCCCAGCATTTT; D gene: NA; J gene: TRBJ1-5; V gene: TRBV7-8; clone size: NA
CDR3 protein: CASSPQRQGEAFF; CDR3 DNA: TGTGCCAGCTCACCACAGAGACAGGGAGAAGCTTTCTTT; D gene: TRBD1; J gene: TRBJ1-1; V gene: TRBV18; clone size: NA
CDR3 protein: CASSAGSNYGYTF; CDR3 DNA: TGTGCCAGCAGTGCGGGATCTAACTATGGCTACACCTTC; D gene: NA; J gene: TRBJ1-2; V gene: TRBV28; clone size: NA
CDR3 protein: CASSPSGTGEPYGYTF; CDR3 DNA: TGTGCCAGCAGTCCTTCCGGGACAGGGGAGCCCTATGGCTACACCTTC; D gene: TRBD1; J gene: TRBJ1-2; V gene: TRBV28; clone size: NA
CDR3 protein: CASTPKGIGTYNEQFF; CDR3 DNA: TGTGCCAGTACTCCGAAAGGGATCGGGACCTACAATGAGCAGTTCTTC; D gene: NA; J gene: TRBJ2-1; V gene: TRBV19; clone size: NA
CDR3 protein: CASSPLSWEGETQYF; CDR3 DNA: TGTGCCAGCAGCCCTCTAAGTTGGGAGGGGGAGACCCAGTACTTC; D gene: TRBD2; J gene: TRBJ2-5; V gene: TRBV28; clone size: NA
CDR3 protein: CASTYRRGVEAFF; CDR3 DNA: TGTGCCAGCACCTACCGCCGGGGTGTTGAAGCTTTCTTT; D gene: NA; J gene: TRBJ1-1; V gene: TRBV28; clone size: NA
CDR3 protein: CASSPPPGHPPSGANVLTF; CDR3 DNA: TGTGCCAGCAGCCCGCCCCCGGGACACCCACCCTCTGGGGCCAACGTCCTGACTTTC; D gene: NA; J gene: TRBJ2-6; V gene: TRBV4-2; clone size: NA
CDR3 protein: CASSLELLAGGQDTQYF; CDR3 DNA: TGTGCCAGCAGCCTAGAACTATTAGCGGGGGGGCAAGATACGCAGTATTTT; D gene: TRBD2; J gene: TRBJ2-3; V gene: TRBV11-2; clone size: NA
CDR3 protein: CASSTAVSGANVLTF; CDR3 DNA: TGTGCCAGCAGTACAGCAGTCTCTGGGGCCAACGTCCTGACTTTC; D gene: NA; J gene: TRBJ2-6; V gene: TRBV28; clone size: NA
CDR3 protein: CASSIRRTEGYTF; CDR3 DNA: TGTGCCAGTAGTATTCGTCGGACAGAGGGCTACACCTTC; D gene: NA; J gene: TRBJ1-2; V gene: TRBV19; clone size: many
CDR3 protein: CASSPRPGVDTQYF; CDR3 DNA: TGTGCCAGCAGCCCTCGCCCCGGGGTAGATACGCAGTATTTT; D gene: NA; J gene: TRBJ2-3; V gene: TRBV28; clone size: NA
CDR3 protein: CASSWGRQGATGELFF; CDR3 DNA: TGTGCCAGCAGCTGGGGGCGGCAGGGGGCTACCGGGGAGCTGTTTTTT; D gene: TRBD1; J gene: TRBJ2-2; V gene: TRBV11-1; clone size: once
CDR3 protein: CASSPSTGGYGYTF; CDR3 DNA: TGTGCCAGCAGCCCGTCAACAGGGGGCTATGGCTACACCTTC; D gene: TRBD1; J gene: TRBJ1-2; V gene: TRBV9; clone size: NA
CDR3 protein: CASSQVRGGQETQYF; CDR3 DNA: TGTGCCAGCAGCCAAGTTAGAGGGGGACAGGAGACCCAGTACTTC; D gene: TRBD1; J gene: TRBJ2-5; V gene: TRBV4-2; clone size: NA
CDR3 protein: CASSRTSGYYNEQFF; CDR3 DNA: TGTGCCAGCAGCCGGACTAGCGGGTATTACAATGAGCAGTTCTTC; D gene: TRBD2; J gene: TRBJ2-1; V gene: TRBV9; clone size: NA
CDR3 protein: CASSLDRGSNQPQHF; CDR3 DNA: TGTGCCAGCAGCTTGGATAGGGGTAGCAATCAGCCCCAGCATTTT; D gene: NA; J gene: TRBJ1-5; V gene: TRBV5-4; clone size: NA
CDR3 protein: CASRETGMSLIQPQHF; CDR3 DNA: TGTGCCAGCAGGGAAACAGGGATGTCCCTTATTCAGCCCCAGCATTTT; D gene: NA; J gene: TRBJ1-5; V gene: TRBV6-1; clone size: NA
CDR3 protein: CAWTMTGDRGRSGELFF; CDR3 DNA: TGTGCCTGGACTATGACCGGGGACAGGGGGCGGTCTGGGGAGCTGTTTTTT; D gene: TRBD1; J gene: TRBJ2-2; V gene: TRBV30; clone size: NA
CDR3 protein: CASSFGRDSYEQYF; CDR3 DNA: TGTGCCAGCAGCTTCGGTCGGGACAGCTACGAGCAGTACTTC; D gene: TRBD1; J gene: TRBJ2-7; V gene: TRBV11-2; clone size: NA
CDR3 protein: CASTTGGGQAFF; CDR3 DNA: TGTGCCAGCACCACGGGAGGCGGTCAGGCTTTCTTT; D gene: NA; J gene: TRBJ1-1; V gene: TRBV28; clone size: NA
CDR3 protein: CAWSRTGGAEEQFF; CDR3 DNA: TGTGCCTGGAGTCGAACAGGGGGAGCCGAAGAGCAGTTCTTC; D gene: TRBD1; J gene: TRBJ2-1; V gene: TRBV30; clone size: NA
CDR3 protein: CAWSAAGFYEQYF; CDR3 DNA: TGTGCCTGGAGCGCGGCGGGGTTCTACGAGCAGTACTTC; D gene: NA; J gene: TRBJ2-7; V gene: TRBV30; clone size: NA
CDR3 protein: CASSDEGDRNQPQHF; CDR3 DNA: TGTGCCAGCAGTGACGAGGGCGATCGCAATCAGCCCCAGCATTTT; D gene: NA; J gene: TRBJ1-5; V gene: TRBV2; clone size: NA
CDR3 protein: CASSIRGGALGNEQFF; CDR3 DNA: TGTGCCAGCAGCATCCGCGGGGGTGCCCTGGGCAATGAGCAGTTCTTC; D gene: TRBD2; J gene: TRBJ2-1; V gene: TRBV7-2; clone size: NA
CDR3 protein: CASSPSWEETQYF; CDR3 DNA: TGTGCCAGCAGCCCCTCGTGGGAGGAGACCCAGTACTTC; D gene: NA; J gene: TRBJ2-5; V gene: TRBV28; clone size: NA
CDR3 protein: CASSFGAGYSYEQYF; CDR3 DNA: TGTGCCAGCAGTTTTGGGGCAGGGTACTCCTACGAGCAGTACTTC; D gene: NA; J gene: TRBJ2-7; V gene: TRBV28; clone size: NA
CDR3 protein: CASCRLAGEMGELFF; CDR3 DNA: TGTGCCAGCTGTCGACTAGCGGGAGAAATGGGGGAGCTGTTTTTT; D gene: TRBD2; J gene: TRBJ2-2; V gene: TRBV2; clone size: NA
CDR3 protein: CASSATGVPFYEQYF; CDR3 DNA: TGTGCCAGCAGTGCGACAGGGGTGCCCTTCTACGAGCAGTACTTC; D gene: TRBD1; J gene: TRBJ2-7; V gene: TRBV27; clone size: NA
CDR3 protein: CASSRIQGDTEAFF; CDR3 DNA: TGCGCCAGCAGCCGGATACAGGGGGACACTGAAGCTTTCTTT; D gene: TRBD1; J gene: TRBJ1-1; V gene: TRBV4-1; clone size: NA
CDR3 protein: CASSSPGLALYNEQFF; CDR3 DNA: TGTGCCAGCAGCTCACCGGGACTAGCCCTATACAATGAGCAGTTCTTC; D gene: TRBD2; J gene: TRBJ2-1; V gene: TRBV5-4; clone size: once
CDR3 protein: CASSLETGGLSGELFF; CDR3 DNA: TGTGCCAGCAGCTTGGAAACGGGAGGCCTATCCGGGGAGCTGTTTTTT; D gene: TRBD2; J gene: TRBJ2-2; V gene: TRBV5-5; clone size: many
CDR3 protein: CASSYQRDIHNEQFF; CDR3 DNA: TGTGCCAGCAGTTACCAGCGGGACATCCACAATGAGCAGTTCTTC; D gene: NA; J gene: TRBJ2-1; V gene: TRBV6-5; clone size: NA
CDR3 protein: CASSLAGGRAGLRGQFF; CDR3 DNA: TGTGCCAGCAGCTTGGCTGGCGGGAGGGCCGGTCTTAGGGGGCAGTTCTTC; D gene: TRBD2; J gene: TRBJ2-1; V gene: TRBV5-6; clone size: NA
CDR3 protein: CASSRTGDDEQFF; CDR3 DNA: TGTGCCAGCAGCAGGACAGGGGATGATGAGCAGTTCTTC; D gene: TRBD1; J gene: TRBJ2-1; V gene: TRBV11-3; clone size: once
CDR3 protein: CASSLAGGSYNEQFF; CDR3 DNA: TGTGCCAGTAGTCTCGCAGGGGGTTCCTACAATGAGCAGTTCTTC; D gene: TRBD1; J gene: TRBJ2-1; V gene: TRBV19; clone size: NA
CDR3 protein: CASRLVEGAEGYTF; CDR3 DNA: TGTGCCAGCAGACTGGTGGAAGGGGCAGAGGGCTACACCTTC; D gene: NA; J gene: TRBJ1-2; V gene: TRBV2; clone size: NA